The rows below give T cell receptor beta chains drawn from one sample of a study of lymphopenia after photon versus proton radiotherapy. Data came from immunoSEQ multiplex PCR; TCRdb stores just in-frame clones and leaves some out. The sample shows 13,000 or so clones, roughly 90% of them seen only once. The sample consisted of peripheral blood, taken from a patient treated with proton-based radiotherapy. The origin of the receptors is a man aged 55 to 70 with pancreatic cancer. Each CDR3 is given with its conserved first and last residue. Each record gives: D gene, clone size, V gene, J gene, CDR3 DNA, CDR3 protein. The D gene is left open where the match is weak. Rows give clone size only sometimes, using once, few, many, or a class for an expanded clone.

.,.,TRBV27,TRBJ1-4,TGTGCCAGCAGTTCGATACTATCGGGACGTTCTGAAAAACTGTTTTTT,CASSSILSGRSEKLFF
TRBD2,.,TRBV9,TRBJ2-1,TGTGCCAGCACCGGGACTAGTGCACCCAATGAGCAGTTCTTC,CASTGTSAPNEQFF
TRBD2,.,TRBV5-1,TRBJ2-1,TGCGCCAGCAGCTTGGCTCCAGCGGGAGGTTACAATGAGCAGTTCTTC,CASSLAPAGGYNEQFF
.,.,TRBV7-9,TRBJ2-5,TGTGCCAGCAGCTTAGCCAAAGAGACCCAGTACTTC,CASSLAKETQYF
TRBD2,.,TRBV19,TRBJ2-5,TGTGCCAGTAGTATAAGGCGGGGACTAACCCAAGAGACCCAGTACTTC,CASSIRRGLTQETQYF
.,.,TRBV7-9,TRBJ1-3,TGTGCCAGCAGCTTAGGCTCTGGAAACACCATATATTTT,CASSLGSGNTIYF
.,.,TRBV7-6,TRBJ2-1,TGTGCCAGCAGCCCCGATGGAGGGACCTACAATGAGCAGTTCTTC,CASSPDGGTYNEQFF
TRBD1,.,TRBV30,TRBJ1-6,TGTGCCTGGAGTGGGGGACAGGGCGATTCACCCCTCCACTTT,CAWSGGQGDSPLHF
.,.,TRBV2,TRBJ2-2,TGTGCCAGCAAAAAAGACGGGATGACCGGGGAGCTGTTTTTT,CASKKDGMTGELFF
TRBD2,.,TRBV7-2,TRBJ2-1,TGTGCCAGCAGCTCGTATTCCCTCCGCGGGAGGGGGGCCGTTGTGCAGTTCTTC,CASSSYSLRGRGAVVQFF
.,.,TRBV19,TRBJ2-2,TGTGCCAGTCAGGGACCCCCGGGCGGGGAGCTGTTTTTT,CASQGPPGGELFF
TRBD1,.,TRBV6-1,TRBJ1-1,TGTGCCAGCAGTGAAGACAGGGGTGTCACTGAAGCTTTCTTT,CASSEDRGVTEAFF
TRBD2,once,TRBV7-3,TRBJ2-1,TGTGCCAGCAGCTCGTCCGCGGGAGCAAACAATGAGCAGTTCTTC,CASSSSAGANNEQFF
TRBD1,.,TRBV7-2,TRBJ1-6,TGTGCCAGCAGCCTCAGGGGGCTCAATTCACCCCTCCACTTT,CASSLRGLNSPLHF
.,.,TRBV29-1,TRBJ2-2,TGCAGCGTTGGGGCAGGGGCAGGCGGGGAGCTGTTTTTT,CSVGAGAGGELFF
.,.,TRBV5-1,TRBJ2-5,TGCGCCAGCAGCTTGGGAGGGAACCAAGAGACCCAGTACTTC,CASSLGGNQETQYF
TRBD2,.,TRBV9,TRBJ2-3,TGTGCCAGCAGCGTAAGCGGGAGGGGGGCAGATACGCAGTATTTT,CASSVSGRGADTQYF
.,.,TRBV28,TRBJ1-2,TGTGCCAGCAGCGCTACCCCAGGGTACTATGGCTACACCTTC,CASSATPGYYGYTF
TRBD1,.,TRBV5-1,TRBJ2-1,TGCGCCAGCAGCTTGGATCAGGGGGCCAATGAGCAGTTCTTC,CASSLDQGANEQFF
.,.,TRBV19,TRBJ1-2,TGTGCCAGTAGTAGAGACGGGCTGGGAGGCTACACCTTC,CASSRDGLGGYTF
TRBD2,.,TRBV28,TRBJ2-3,TGTGCCAGCAGTTTACGGCTAGCGGGAGGTGTGAGGACAGATACGCAGTATTTT,CASSLRLAGGVRTDTQYF
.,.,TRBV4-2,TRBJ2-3,TGTGCCAGCAGCCAAACGAGGATTAGCACAGATACGCAGTATTTT,CASSQTRISTDTQYF
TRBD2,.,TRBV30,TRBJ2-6,TGTGCCTCCCTACCTGATAGCGGGAGGGTTCCGGGGGTCCTGACTTTC,CASLPDSGRVPGVLTF
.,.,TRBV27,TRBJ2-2,TGTGCCAGCAGTTTATCGCCTTTAGCCGGGGAGCTGTTTTTT,CASSLSPLAGELFF
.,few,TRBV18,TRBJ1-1,TGTGCCAGCTCTGAAGGACAGAACACTGAAGCTTTCTTT,CASSEGQNTEAFF
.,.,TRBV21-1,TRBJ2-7,TGTGCCAGCAGCCCTCACCGGGGGTACGAGCAGTACTTC,CASSPHRGYEQYF
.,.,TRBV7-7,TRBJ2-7,TGTGCTAGCAGCCTCCGGGACGGTAGCTCCTACGAGCAGTACTTC,CASSLRDGSSYEQYF
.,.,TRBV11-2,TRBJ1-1,TGTGCCAGCAGCGCAATTTTCACAGGGAACACTGAAGCTTTCTTT,CASSAIFTGNTEAFF
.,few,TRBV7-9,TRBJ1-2,TGTGCCAGCAGCACGACAGGTAGAGCGGATGGCTACACCTTC,CASSTTGRADGYTF
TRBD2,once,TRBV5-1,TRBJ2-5,TGCGCCAGCAGCTTGGCTCTGACTAGCAGAGAGACCCAGTACTTC,CASSLALTSRETQYF
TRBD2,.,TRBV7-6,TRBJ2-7,TGTGCCAGCAGCTTGAACCAGCGGGAGTTCCCCTACGAGCAGTACTTC,CASSLNQREFPYEQYF
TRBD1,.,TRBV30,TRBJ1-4,TGTGCCTGGAGTGATGACAGGGAATATAGGGGGGAAAAACTGTTTTTT,CAWSDDREYRGEKLFF
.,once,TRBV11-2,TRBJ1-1,TGTGCCAGCAGACTATTAATGAACACTGAAGCTTTCTTT,CASRLLMNTEAFF
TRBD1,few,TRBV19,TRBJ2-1,TGTGCCAGTAGGACAGGGGTTGGTGACTACAATGAGCAGTTCTTC,CASRTGVGDYNEQFF
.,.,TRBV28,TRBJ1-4,TGTGCCAGCAAACTACAGGGTACGACTAATGAAAAACTGTTTTTT,CASKLQGTTNEKLFF
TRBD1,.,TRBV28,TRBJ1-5,TGTGCCAGCAGTTTAGGTGGACAGGGCCAGCCCCAGCATTTT,CASSLGGQGQPQHF
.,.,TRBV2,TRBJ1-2,TGTGCCAGCAGTGCATCAGGTCTGACCTATGGCTACACCTTC,CASSASGLTYGYTF
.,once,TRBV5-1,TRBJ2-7,TGCGCCAGCAGCAGGCAGGGACCCCCCGCCGACGAGCAGTACTTC,CASSRQGPPADEQYF
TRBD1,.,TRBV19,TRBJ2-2,TGTGCCAGTAGTAAGGGACAGTGGGGCACCGGGGAGCTGTTTTTT,CASSKGQWGTGELFF
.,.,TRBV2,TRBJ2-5,TGTGCCTCCAGGAGAGCGGGTATTCAAGAGACCCAGTACTTC,CASRRAGIQETQYF
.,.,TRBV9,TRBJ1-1,TGTGCCAGCAGCGTAGGCTGGCAGGGCAGGGGCAAGGTTGAAGCTTTCTTT,CASSVGWQGRGKVEAFF
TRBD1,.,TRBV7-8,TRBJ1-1,TGTGCCAGCAGCCACCAGACAGGGCCGACTGAAGCTTTCTTT,CASSHQTGPTEAFF
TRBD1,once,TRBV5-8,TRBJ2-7,TGTGCCAGCAGCGAACCGGGACAGGGAAACGACGAGCAGTACTTC,CASSEPGQGNDEQYF
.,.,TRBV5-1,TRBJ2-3,TGCGCCAGCAGCTTTTATCCCTTTCAGATTACTAGCACAGATACGCAGTATTTT,CASSFYPFQITSTDTQYF
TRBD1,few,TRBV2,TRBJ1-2,TGTGCCAGCAGCCCCACTTGGACAGGGGGCGCGGGCTACACCTTC,CASSPTWTGGAGYTF
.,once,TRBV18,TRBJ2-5,TGTGCCAGCTCACCACGACGGAACCAAGAGACCCAGTACTTC,CASSPRRNQETQYF
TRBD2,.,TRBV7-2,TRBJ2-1,TGTGCCAGCAGCTTAGTATCGCGGGAGGGTGAGCAGTTCTTC,CASSLVSREGEQFF
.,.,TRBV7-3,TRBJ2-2,TGTGCCAGCAGCCCAGGGTCCCCCACCGGGGAGCTGTTTTTT,CASSPGSPTGELFF
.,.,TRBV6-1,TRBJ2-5,TGTGCCAGCACCCGGGACCACCAAGAGACCCAGTACTTC,CASTRDHQETQYF
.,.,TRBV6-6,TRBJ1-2,TGTGCCAGCAATCAAGGGGGGTATAACTATGGCTACACCTTC,CASNQGGYNYGYTF
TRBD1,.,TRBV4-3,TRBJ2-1,TGCGCCAGCAGCCAACACAGGGGGCTCAATGAGCAGTTCTTC,CASSQHRGLNEQFF
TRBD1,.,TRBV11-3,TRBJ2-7,TGTGCCAGCAGCCAACCGGGACAGGACTACGAGCAGTACTTC,CASSQPGQDYEQYF
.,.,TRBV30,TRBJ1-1,TGTGCACATCAGCGGGACACTGAAGCTTTCTTT,CAHQRDTEAFF
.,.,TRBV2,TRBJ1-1,TGTGCCAGCACCCAAACGGCCGCGGAAGCTTTCTTT,CASTQTAAEAFF
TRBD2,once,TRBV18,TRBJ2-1,TGTGCCAGCTCACCACGGACTAGCGGGAGGTCACACAATGAGCAGTTCTTC,CASSPRTSGRSHNEQFF
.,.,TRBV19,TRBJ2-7,TGTGCCAGTAGTACGACCCGGGACCCCGCCTACGAGCAGTACTTC,CASSTTRDPAYEQYF
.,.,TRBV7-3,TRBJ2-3,TGTGCCAGCAGCACGGGACTTCTCACAGATACGCAGTATTTT,CASSTGLLTDTQYF